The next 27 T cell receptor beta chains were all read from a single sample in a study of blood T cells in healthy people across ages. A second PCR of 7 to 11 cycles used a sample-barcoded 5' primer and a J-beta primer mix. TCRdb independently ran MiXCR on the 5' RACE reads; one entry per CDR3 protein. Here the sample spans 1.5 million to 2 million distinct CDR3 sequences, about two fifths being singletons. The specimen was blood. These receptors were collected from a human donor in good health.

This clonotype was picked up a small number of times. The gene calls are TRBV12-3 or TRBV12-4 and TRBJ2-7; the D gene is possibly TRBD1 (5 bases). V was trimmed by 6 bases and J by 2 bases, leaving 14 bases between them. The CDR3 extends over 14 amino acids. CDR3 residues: CASRPHLGPYEQYF. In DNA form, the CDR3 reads TGTGCCAGCAGGCCCCACCTGGGGCCCTACGAGCAGTACTTC.

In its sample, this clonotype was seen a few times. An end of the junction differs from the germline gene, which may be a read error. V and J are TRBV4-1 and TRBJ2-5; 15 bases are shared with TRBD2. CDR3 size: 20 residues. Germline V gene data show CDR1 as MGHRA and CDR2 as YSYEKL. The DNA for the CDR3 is TGCGCCAGCAGCCAGCCGGGACTAGCGGGGGGTCGCGGCCGTCAAGAGACTCAGTACTTC. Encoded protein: CASSQPGLAGGRGRQETQYF.

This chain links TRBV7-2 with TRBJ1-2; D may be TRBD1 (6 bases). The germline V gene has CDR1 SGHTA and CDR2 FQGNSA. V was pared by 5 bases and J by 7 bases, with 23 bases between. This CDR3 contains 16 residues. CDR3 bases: TGTGCCAGCAGCACCCGTAGGACAGACCAATACTGTGGCTACACCTTC. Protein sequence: CASSTRRTDQYCGYTF.

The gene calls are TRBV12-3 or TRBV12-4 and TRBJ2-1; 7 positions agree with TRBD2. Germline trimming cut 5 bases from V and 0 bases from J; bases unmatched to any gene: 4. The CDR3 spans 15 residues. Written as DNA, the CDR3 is TGTGCCAGCAGTCCACTAGCGCACTCCTACAATGAGCAGTTCTTC. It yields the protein CASSPLAHSYNEQFF.

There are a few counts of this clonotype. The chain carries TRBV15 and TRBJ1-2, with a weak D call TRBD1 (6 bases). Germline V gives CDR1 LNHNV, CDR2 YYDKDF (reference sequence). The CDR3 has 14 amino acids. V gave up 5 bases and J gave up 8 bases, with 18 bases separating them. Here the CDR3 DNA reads TGTGCCACCAGCCCGCACTGGGACAATAGAGGCTACACCTTC. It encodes CATSPHWDNRGYTF.

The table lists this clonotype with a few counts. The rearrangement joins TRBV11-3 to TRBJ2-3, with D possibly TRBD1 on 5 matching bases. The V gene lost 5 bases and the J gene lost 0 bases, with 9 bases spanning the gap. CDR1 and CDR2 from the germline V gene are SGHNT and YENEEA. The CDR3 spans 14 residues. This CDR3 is CASSPDSSTDTQYF. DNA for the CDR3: TGTGCCAGCAGCCCAGACAGTAGCACAGATACGCAGTATTTT. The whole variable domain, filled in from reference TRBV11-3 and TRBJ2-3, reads EAGVVQSPRYKIIEKKQPVAFWCNPISGHNTLYWYLQNLGQGPELLIRYENEEAVDDSQLPKDRFSAERLKGVDSTLKIQPAELGDSAVYLCASSPDSSTDTQYFGPGTRLTVL.

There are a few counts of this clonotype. The DNA of the CDR3 is TGTGCCTGGGGGCCGGGACCTTCCCCCTATGGCTACACCTTC. Translated: CAWGPGPSPYGYTF. This rearrangement joins TRBV28 to TRBJ1-2; D perhaps matches TRBD1 (6 bases). V was clipped by 11 bases and J by 4 bases, with 20 bases between them. In germline, CDR1 is MDHEN, CDR2 SYDVKM. This CDR3 is built from 14 residues.

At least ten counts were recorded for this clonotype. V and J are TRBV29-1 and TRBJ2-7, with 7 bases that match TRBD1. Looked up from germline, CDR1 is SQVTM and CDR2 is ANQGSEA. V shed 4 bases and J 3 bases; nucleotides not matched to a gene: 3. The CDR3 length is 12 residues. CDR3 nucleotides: TGCAGCGTTGGGGCAGGGGGCTACGAGCAGTACTTC. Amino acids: CSVGAGGYEQYF.

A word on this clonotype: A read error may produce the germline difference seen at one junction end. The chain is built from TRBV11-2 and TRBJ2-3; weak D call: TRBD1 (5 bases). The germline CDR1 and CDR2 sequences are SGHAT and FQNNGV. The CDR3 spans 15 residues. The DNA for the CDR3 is TGTGCCAGCAGCTTATTTCCAAGGGGCACAGATACGCTGTATTTT. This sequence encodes CASSLFPRGTDTLYF.

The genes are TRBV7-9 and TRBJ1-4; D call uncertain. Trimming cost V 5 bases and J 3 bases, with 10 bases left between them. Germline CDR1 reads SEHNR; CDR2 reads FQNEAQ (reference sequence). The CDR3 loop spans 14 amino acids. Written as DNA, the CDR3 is TGTGCCAGCAGCCCCTTCGGAGCTAATGAAAAACTGTTTTTT. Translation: CASSPFGANEKLFF.

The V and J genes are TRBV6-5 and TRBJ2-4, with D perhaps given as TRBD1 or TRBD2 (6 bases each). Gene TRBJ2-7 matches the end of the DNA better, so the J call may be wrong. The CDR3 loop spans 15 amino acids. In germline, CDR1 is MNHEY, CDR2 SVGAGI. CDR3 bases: TGTGCCAGCAGCCCCCCCGGAGGGGGGCGATACGAGCAGTACTTC. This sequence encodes CASSPPGGGRYEQYF.

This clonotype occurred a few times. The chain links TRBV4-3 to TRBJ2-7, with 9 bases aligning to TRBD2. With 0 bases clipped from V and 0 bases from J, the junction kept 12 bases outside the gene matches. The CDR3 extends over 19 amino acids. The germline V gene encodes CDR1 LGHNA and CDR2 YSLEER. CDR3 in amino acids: CASSQDLVGTSWSSYEQYF. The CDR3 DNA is TGCGCCAGCAGCCAAGATCTGGTGGGGACTAGCTGGAGCTCCTACGAGCAGTACTTC.

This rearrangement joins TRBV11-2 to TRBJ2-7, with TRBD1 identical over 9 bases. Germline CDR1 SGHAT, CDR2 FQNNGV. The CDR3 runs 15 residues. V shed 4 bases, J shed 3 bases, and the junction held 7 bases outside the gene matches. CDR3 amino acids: CASSSNRGQLYEQYF. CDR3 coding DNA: TGTGCCAGCAGCTCCAACAGGGGGCAACTCTACGAGCAGTACTTC.

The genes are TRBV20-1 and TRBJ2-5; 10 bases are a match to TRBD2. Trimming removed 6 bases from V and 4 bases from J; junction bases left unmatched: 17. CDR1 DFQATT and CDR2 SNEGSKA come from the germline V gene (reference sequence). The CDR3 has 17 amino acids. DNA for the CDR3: TGCAGTGCCCAAGCACTTAGGAGCGGGGGGGCTGGAGAGACCCAGTACTTC. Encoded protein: CSAQALRSGGAGETQYF.

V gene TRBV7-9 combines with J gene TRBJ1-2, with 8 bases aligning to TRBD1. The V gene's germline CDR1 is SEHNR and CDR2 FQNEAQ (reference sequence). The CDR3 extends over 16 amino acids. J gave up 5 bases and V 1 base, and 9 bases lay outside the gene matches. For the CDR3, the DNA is TGTGCCAGCAGCTTAGGATCCTGGACAGGGAATTATGGCTACACCTTC. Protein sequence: CASSLGSWTGNYGYTF.

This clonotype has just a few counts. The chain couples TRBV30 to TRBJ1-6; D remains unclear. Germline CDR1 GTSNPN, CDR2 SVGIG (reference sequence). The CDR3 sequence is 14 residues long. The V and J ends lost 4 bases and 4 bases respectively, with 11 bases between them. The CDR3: CAWISAPYNSPLHF. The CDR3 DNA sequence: TGTGCCTGGATATCGGCGCCGTATAATTCACCCCTCCACTTT.

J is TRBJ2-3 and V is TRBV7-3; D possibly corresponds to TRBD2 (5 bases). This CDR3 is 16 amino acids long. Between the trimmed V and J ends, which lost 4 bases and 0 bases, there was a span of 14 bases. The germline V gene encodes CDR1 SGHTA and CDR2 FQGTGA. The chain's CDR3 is CASSSGGVLSTDTQYF. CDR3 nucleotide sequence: TGTGCCAGCAGCTCCGGAGGTGTGTTAAGCACAGATACGCAGTATTTT.

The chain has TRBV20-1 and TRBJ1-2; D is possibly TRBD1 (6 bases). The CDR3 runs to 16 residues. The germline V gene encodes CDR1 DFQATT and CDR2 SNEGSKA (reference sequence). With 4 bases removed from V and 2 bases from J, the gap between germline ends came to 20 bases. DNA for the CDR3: TGCAGTGCTAAAACAGGGATATCGGGAGTAAACTATGGCTACACCTTC. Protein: CSAKTGISGVNYGYTF.

This CDR3 reads CASSTPGQGGFHEQYF. As DNA, the CDR3 is TGTGCCAGCAGCACTCCGGGACAGGGAGGTTTCCACGAGCAGTACTTC. V and J are TRBV28 and TRBJ2-7, with 9 bases lining up with TRBD1. Germline values: CDR1 MDHEN, CDR2 SYDVKM. The ends lost 6 bases at V and 5 bases at J; junction bases unmatched: 14. The CDR3 totals 16 residues. The complete variable domain, with remaining parts taken from reference TRBV28 and TRBJ2-7, reads DVKVTQSSRYLVKRTGEKVFLECVQDMDHENMFWYRQDPGLGLRLIYFSYDVKMKEKGDIPEGYSVSREKKERFSLILESASTNQTSMYLCASSTPGQGGFHEQYFGPGTRLTVT.

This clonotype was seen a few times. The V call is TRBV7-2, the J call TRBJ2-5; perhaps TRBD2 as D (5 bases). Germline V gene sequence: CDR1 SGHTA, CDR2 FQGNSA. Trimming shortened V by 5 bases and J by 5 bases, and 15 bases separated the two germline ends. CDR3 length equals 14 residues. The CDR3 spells CASSLPGVLETQYF. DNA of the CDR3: TGTGCCAGCAGCCTACCCGGGGTATTGGAGACCCAGTACTTC.

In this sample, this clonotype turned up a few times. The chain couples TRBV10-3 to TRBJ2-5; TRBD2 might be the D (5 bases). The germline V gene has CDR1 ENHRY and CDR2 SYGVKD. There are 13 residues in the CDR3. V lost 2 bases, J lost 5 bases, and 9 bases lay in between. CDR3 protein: CAISETSLETQYF. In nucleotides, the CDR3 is TGTGCCATCAGTGAGACTAGTTTGGAGACCCAGTACTTC.

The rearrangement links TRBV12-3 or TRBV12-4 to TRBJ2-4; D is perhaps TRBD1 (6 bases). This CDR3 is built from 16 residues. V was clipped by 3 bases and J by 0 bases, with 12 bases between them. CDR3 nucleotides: TGTGCCAGCAGTTTGCAGGGGCCCCTAGCCAAAAACATTCAGTACTTC. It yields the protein CASSLQGPLAKNIQYF.

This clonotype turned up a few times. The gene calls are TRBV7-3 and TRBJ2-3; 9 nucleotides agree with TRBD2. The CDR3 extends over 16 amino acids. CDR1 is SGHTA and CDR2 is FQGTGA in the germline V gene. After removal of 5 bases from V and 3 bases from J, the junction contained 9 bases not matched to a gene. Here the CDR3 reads CASSLFSGGRTDTQYF. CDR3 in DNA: TGTGCCAGCAGCCTATTTAGCGGGGGCCGGACAGATACGCAGTATTTT.

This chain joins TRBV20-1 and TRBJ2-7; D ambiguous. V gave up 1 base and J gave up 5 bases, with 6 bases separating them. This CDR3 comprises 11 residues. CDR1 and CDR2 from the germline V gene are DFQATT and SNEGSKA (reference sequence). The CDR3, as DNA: TGCAGTGCTAGAGGGCCAAACGAGCAGTACTTC. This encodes CSARGPNEQYF.

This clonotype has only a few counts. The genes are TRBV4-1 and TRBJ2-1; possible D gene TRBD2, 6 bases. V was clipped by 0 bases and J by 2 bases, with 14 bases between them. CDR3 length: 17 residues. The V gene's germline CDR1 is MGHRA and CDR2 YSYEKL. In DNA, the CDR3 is TGCGCCAGCAGCCAAGATCCGCGGGGTTTGGCCTACAATGAGCAGTTCTTC. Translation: CASSQDPRGLAYNEQFF.

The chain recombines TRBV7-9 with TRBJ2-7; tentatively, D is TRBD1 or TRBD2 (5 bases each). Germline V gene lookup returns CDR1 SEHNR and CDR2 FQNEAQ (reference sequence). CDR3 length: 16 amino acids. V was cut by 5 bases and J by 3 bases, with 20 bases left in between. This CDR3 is CASSDSTVGDHYEQYF. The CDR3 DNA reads TGTGCCAGCAGCGATTCGACTGTAGGGGACCACTACGAGCAGTACTTC.

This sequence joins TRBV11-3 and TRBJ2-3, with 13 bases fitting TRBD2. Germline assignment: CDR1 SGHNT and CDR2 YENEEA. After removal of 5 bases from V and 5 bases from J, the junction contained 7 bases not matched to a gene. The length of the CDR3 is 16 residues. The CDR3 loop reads CASSRTSGGGQDTQYF. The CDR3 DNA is TGTGCCAGCAGCAGAACTAGCGGGGGGGGGCAAGATACGCAGTATTTT.